This T cell receptor (beta chain) emerged from a study of T cells in localized non-small cell lung cancer. Study conclusions and caveats: Overall survival was longer when the density of T cells in the blood was higher. Sequence data derive from only one tumor region, so heterogeneity remains possible. The study detected a median approximately 54 of the top 100 tumor clones in adjacent lung. In uninvolved adjacent lung, T cell clonality reached its highest value, exceeding tumor.

Turning to this clone: Its cognate antigen is unknown.

The germline CDR1 and CDR2 sequences are MNHNY and SVGAGI (reference sequence). Trimming removed 2 bases at V and 7 bases at J, with 8 bases between. This CDR3 is 12 amino acids long. Sequencing was performed with immunoSEQ multiplex PCR; in TCRdb, only in-frame clones are kept and a portion is missing. The top ten hold nearly 2% of the sample, which has tens of thousands of clones, roughly 88% seen once. Sequencing used peripheral blood, obtained before any cancer treatment. V and J are TRBV6-6 and TRBJ1-1; the D is unclear. This sequence originates from a woman aged 35 to 70 with stage I lung adenocarcinoma. The CDR3, as DNA: TGTGCCAGCAGTTACCAAGTTAATGAAGCTTTCTTT. Translating gives CASSYQVNEAFF.